Sequencing of this T cell receptor beta chain was carried out in a study of blood T cell repertoires in COVID-19. The wider study: The United States, Italy and Spain were the sources of the acute and convalescent COVID-19 samples. PBMCs, B-cell-depleted T cells, or T cells were the source of the cDNA or gDNA that made up the material.

Here immunoSEQ multiplex PCR was the method, and the copy in TCRdb shows in-frame clones only, minus some. The table includes tens of thousands of clones, roughly 90% detected once. This CDR3 comprises 14 residues. The germline CDR1 and CDR2 sequences are SQVTM and ANQGSEA. V was clipped by 7 bases and J by 3 bases; unmatched bases: 10. The V and J genes are TRBV29-1 and TRBJ1-1; the match to TRBD1 covers 8 bases. The TCR was taken from a woman aged 50 to 60 with acute or convalescent COVID-19. Sequencing was done on a sample of peripheral blood. The CDR3 protein is CSAGETGVYTEAFF. In DNA, the CDR3 is TGCAGCGCTGGGGAGACAGGGGTCTACACTGAAGCTTTCTTT. The whole variable domain, filled in from reference TRBV29-1 and TRBJ1-1, reads SAVISQKPSRDICQRGTSLTIQCQVDSQVTMMFWYRQQPGQSLTLIATANQGSEATYESGFVIDKFPISRPNLTFSTLTVSNMSPEDSSIYLCSAGETGVYTEAFFGQGTRLTVV.